Listed below are T cell receptor beta chains from one sample, sequenced in a study of OX40 agonist ivuxolimab in advanced cancers. Clones were sequenced by immunoSEQ multiplex PCR, and TCRdb holds only the in-frame ones, with some missing. The sample records 65,000 to 85,000 clones, roughly 89% being singletons. Sample: CD4+ or CD8+ T cells sorted from blood, taken in a trial of the OX40 agonist ivuxolimab. Receptors were obtained from an adult with an advanced solid tumor such as melanoma, head and neck, liver or kidney cancer. Each CDR3 is given with its conserved first and last residue. D genes are given only for firm matches. Clone size is given for some rows only: seen once, a few or many times, or a class if the clone is expanded.

cdr3_aa: CASSERVRISTDTQYF
cdr3_nt: TGTGCCAGCAGTGAACGGGTCCGTATTAGCACAGATACGCAGTATTTT
j_call: TRBJ2-3
d_call: -
v_call: TRBV6-1
clone_size: once

cdr3_aa: CASSFVVRDGGYTF
cdr3_nt: TGTGCCAGCAGCTTCGTTGTACGGGATGGAGGCTACACCTTC
j_call: TRBJ1-2
d_call: -
v_call: TRBV5-4
clone_size: -

cdr3_aa: CASSPRTMDSPLHF
cdr3_nt: TGTGCCAGCAGTCCCCGGACTATGGATTCACCCCTCCACTTT
j_call: TRBJ1-6
d_call: -
v_call: TRBV6-1
clone_size: once

cdr3_aa: CASSEPTGIQGYTF
cdr3_nt: TGTGCCAGCAGTGAACCGACAGGGATTCAGGGCTACACCTTC
j_call: TRBJ1-2
d_call: TRBD1
v_call: TRBV2
clone_size: once

cdr3_aa: CASSQSGDKNTEAFF
cdr3_nt: TGCGCCAGCAGTCAATCTGGGGACAAGAACACTGAAGCTTTCTTT
j_call: TRBJ1-1
d_call: -
v_call: TRBV23-1
clone_size: -

cdr3_aa: CACKSRGLREKLFF
cdr3_nt: TGTGCCTGTAAAAGCAGGGGGTTGCGGGAAAAACTGTTTTTT
j_call: TRBJ1-4
d_call: TRBD1
v_call: TRBV30
clone_size: -

cdr3_aa: CASSLGVRGGHEAFF
cdr3_nt: TGTGCCAGCAGCTTGGGGGTGAGAGGGGGCCATGAAGCTTTCTTT
j_call: TRBJ1-1
d_call: TRBD1
v_call: TRBV5-8
clone_size: -

cdr3_aa: CASRGLAGGWEQFF
cdr3_nt: TGTGCCAGCAGAGGCCTAGCGGGAGGGTGGGAGCAGTTCTTC
j_call: TRBJ2-1
d_call: TRBD2
v_call: TRBV11-2
clone_size: -

cdr3_aa: CASTKRTNTGELFF
cdr3_nt: TGTGCCAGCACCAAGCGAACGAACACCGGGGAGCTGTTTTTT
j_call: TRBJ2-2
d_call: -
v_call: TRBV11-1
clone_size: once

cdr3_aa: CASSIPGSPYGYTF
cdr3_nt: TGTGCCAGTAGTATCCCCGGAAGTCCCTATGGCTACACCTTC
j_call: TRBJ1-2
d_call: -
v_call: TRBV19
clone_size: -

cdr3_aa: CASSRITGQHYEQYF
cdr3_nt: TGTGCCAGCAGCCGAATTACGGGCCAACATTACGAGCAGTACTTC
j_call: TRBJ2-7
d_call: -
v_call: TRBV7-8
clone_size: -

cdr3_aa: CASSQDPAPNSGNTIYF
cdr3_nt: TGCGCCAGCAGCCAAGATCCCGCGCCCAACTCTGGAAACACCATATATTTT
j_call: TRBJ1-3
d_call: -
v_call: TRBV4-1
clone_size: -

cdr3_aa: CASSSGGAPLWTQYF
cdr3_nt: TGTGCCAGCAGCTCAGGGGGGGCCCCATTGTGGACCCAGTACTTC
j_call: TRBJ2-5
d_call: -
v_call: TRBV5-6
clone_size: -

cdr3_aa: CASSLGGWNEKLFF
cdr3_nt: TGTGCCAGCAGCTTAGGAGGGTGGAATGAAAAACTGTTTTTT
j_call: TRBJ1-4
d_call: -
v_call: TRBV7-8
clone_size: -

cdr3_aa: CASRTALITGVEQYF
cdr3_nt: TGTGCCAGCAGAACAGCCCTAATAACAGGGGTCGAGCAGTACTTC
j_call: TRBJ2-7
d_call: TRBD1
v_call: TRBV7-2
clone_size: -

cdr3_aa: CASSPSGGLYEQYF
cdr3_nt: TGTGCCAGCAGCCCATCCGGGGGGCTCTACGAGCAGTACTTC
j_call: TRBJ2-7
d_call: -
v_call: TRBV7-2
clone_size: -

cdr3_aa: CASSAGLGQFF
cdr3_nt: TGTGCCAGCAGCGCCGGACTTGGGCAGTTCTTC
j_call: TRBJ2-1
d_call: -
v_call: TRBV9
clone_size: -

cdr3_aa: CASSLTGKGLYEQYF
cdr3_nt: TGCGCCAGCAGCTTGACAGGGAAGGGTTTGTATGAGCAGTACTTC
j_call: TRBJ2-7
d_call: -
v_call: TRBV5-1
clone_size: -

cdr3_aa: CASSLGERELFF
cdr3_nt: TGTGCCAGCAGCTTGGGGGAGCGGGAACTGTTTTTT
j_call: TRBJ1-4
d_call: -
v_call: TRBV5-4
clone_size: -

cdr3_aa: CASSQGQTKNIQYF
cdr3_nt: TGTGCCAGCAGCCAGGGACAGACAAAAAACATTCAGTACTTC
j_call: TRBJ2-4
d_call: TRBD1
v_call: TRBV11-2
clone_size: -

cdr3_aa: CASSISGGVDTGELFF
cdr3_nt: TGTGCCAGCAGCATTAGCGGGGGGGTAGACACCGGGGAGCTGTTTTTT
j_call: TRBJ2-2
d_call: TRBD2
v_call: TRBV7-9
clone_size: -

cdr3_aa: CASSLVVAGELFF
cdr3_nt: TGTGCCAGCAGTCTGGTGGTTGCCGGGGAGCTGTTTTTT
j_call: TRBJ2-2
d_call: -
v_call: TRBV5-4
clone_size: -

cdr3_aa: CASRDRAYTEAFF
cdr3_nt: TGTGCCAGCAGAGACAGGGCCTACACTGAAGCTTTCTTT
j_call: TRBJ1-1
d_call: TRBD1
v_call: TRBV6-1
clone_size: -

cdr3_aa: CASSKGRQDNQPQHF
cdr3_nt: TGTGCCAGCAGCAAAGGACGGCAGGACAATCAGCCCCAGCATTTT
j_call: TRBJ1-5
d_call: -
v_call: TRBV21-1
clone_size: -

cdr3_aa: CASSIMTGGTEAFF
cdr3_nt: TGCGCCAGCAGCATTATGACAGGGGGCACTGAAGCTTTCTTT
j_call: TRBJ1-1
d_call: TRBD1
v_call: TRBV5-1
clone_size: -

cdr3_aa: CASSLSTGNSPLHF
cdr3_nt: TGCGCCAGCAGTCTAAGTACAGGGAATTCACCCCTCCACTTT
j_call: TRBJ1-6
d_call: -
v_call: TRBV10-1
clone_size: -

cdr3_aa: CASRGDTYEQYF
cdr3_nt: TGTGCCTCACGGGGCGACACCTACGAGCAGTACTTC
j_call: TRBJ2-7
d_call: -
v_call: TRBV19
clone_size: -

cdr3_aa: CASSLSSKTGAYEQYF
cdr3_nt: TGTGCCAGCAGTTTATCGAGTAAGACAGGGGCCTACGAGCAGTACTTC
j_call: TRBJ2-7
d_call: TRBD1
v_call: TRBV27
clone_size: -

cdr3_aa: CASSLTSGRAGQFF
cdr3_nt: TGCGCCAGCAGCTTGACTAGCGGGAGGGCCGGGCAGTTCTTC
j_call: TRBJ2-1
d_call: TRBD2
v_call: TRBV5-1
clone_size: -

cdr3_aa: CASGRQPLSYEQYF
cdr3_nt: TGCGCCAGCGGTAGGCAGCCCCTCTCCTACGAGCAGTACTTC
j_call: TRBJ2-7
d_call: -
v_call: TRBV5-1
clone_size: -

cdr3_aa: CASRSHSGRAEETQYF
cdr3_nt: TGTGCCAGCAGGTCCCATAGCGGGAGGGCCGAAGAGACCCAGTACTTC
j_call: TRBJ2-5
d_call: TRBD2
v_call: TRBV27
clone_size: -

cdr3_aa: CATSRDYRTGQGLNEKLFF
cdr3_nt: TGTGCCACCAGCAGAGATTACCGTACCGGGCAGGGGCTTAATGAAAAACTGTTTTTT
j_call: TRBJ1-4
d_call: -
v_call: TRBV15
clone_size: -

cdr3_aa: CASSLVQGGQPQHF
cdr3_nt: TGTGCCAGCAGTTTAGTTCAGGGAGGTCAGCCCCAGCATTTT
j_call: TRBJ1-5
d_call: -
v_call: TRBV28
clone_size: -

cdr3_aa: CASSLARGLAGGTYEQYF
cdr3_nt: TGTGCCAGCAGCTTGGCCCGGGGGTTAGCGGGAGGAACCTACGAGCAGTACTTC
j_call: TRBJ2-7
d_call: TRBD2
v_call: TRBV5-4
clone_size: once

cdr3_aa: CASSPQGETQYF
cdr3_nt: TGTGCCAGCTCACCACAGGGGGAGACCCAGTACTTC
j_call: TRBJ2-5
d_call: -
v_call: TRBV18
clone_size: -

cdr3_aa: CAMQGGTDTQYF
cdr3_nt: TGTGCTATGCAGGGGGGCACAGATACGCAGTATTTT
j_call: TRBJ2-3
d_call: TRBD1
v_call: TRBV6-1
clone_size: -

cdr3_aa: CAGPGTGTSLPTF
cdr3_nt: TGTGCCGGCCCCGGGACAGGGACGTCTCTCCCCACCTTC
j_call: TRBJ1-2
d_call: TRBD1
v_call: TRBV30
clone_size: -

cdr3_aa: CASSPHRGSEQFF
cdr3_nt: TGTGCCAGTAGTCCCCACCGTGGGTCCGAGCAGTTCTTC
j_call: TRBJ2-1
d_call: -
v_call: TRBV19
clone_size: -

cdr3_aa: CASSLGPLPGATEAFF
cdr3_nt: TGTGCCAGCAGCTTGGGCCCCCTGCCAGGGGCCACTGAAGCTTTCTTT
j_call: TRBJ1-1
d_call: -
v_call: TRBV5-4
clone_size: -

cdr3_aa: CAWTKTTDTQYF
cdr3_nt: TGTGCCTGGACCAAGACCACAGATACGCAGTATTTT
j_call: TRBJ2-3
d_call: -
v_call: TRBV30
clone_size: -

cdr3_aa: CASRRQGGAEAFF
cdr3_nt: TGTGCCAGCAGGCGACAGGGTGGGGCTGAAGCTTTCTTT
j_call: TRBJ1-1
d_call: TRBD1
v_call: TRBV6-5
clone_size: -

cdr3_aa: CAISELSGYKNEQFF
cdr3_nt: TGTGCCATCAGTGAATTGAGCGGGTATAAGAATGAGCAGTTCTTC
j_call: TRBJ2-1
d_call: -
v_call: TRBV10-3
clone_size: -

cdr3_aa: CASSLGQGHSPLHF
cdr3_nt: TGCGCCAGCAGCCTGGGACAGGGGCATTCACCCCTCCACTTT
j_call: TRBJ1-6
d_call: TRBD1
v_call: TRBV5-1
clone_size: once

cdr3_aa: CASSTWGGDNNEQFF
cdr3_nt: TGCGCCAGCAGCACATGGGGGGGCGACAACAATGAGCAGTTCTTC
j_call: TRBJ2-1
d_call: -
v_call: TRBV5-1
clone_size: once

cdr3_aa: CASRRAGSPRETQYF
cdr3_nt: TGTGCCAGTAGGAGAGCCGGGAGCCCCCGAGAGACCCAGTACTTC
j_call: TRBJ2-5
d_call: -
v_call: TRBV2
clone_size: -